This T cell receptor beta chain came from a study of shared clonotypes between healthy human individuals. The repertoire was sequenced with immunoSEQ multiplex PCR; TCRdb's copy has only in-frame clones and lacks some. Of approximately 590,000 clones detected, roughly 95% appear once; the ten largest clones hold about 0.11%. Findings and limits, study-wide: Clonotype sharing across a few donors was observed for roughly 5% of naive CD4 clonotypes.

About this clone itself: Its antigen is still unknown.

Positively selected for CCR7, the CD45RO-negative cells used as naive CD8 cells excluded terminally differentiated effector memory CD45RA+ cells. The V gene lost 1 base and the J gene lost 12 bases, with 19 bases spanning the gap. CDR1 and CDR2 (germline): MDHEN, SYDVKM. There are 15 residues in the CDR3. The clonotype originates from a woman in her 30s in good health. Sample: naive CD8+ T cells sorted from blood. The chain is built from TRBV28 and TRBJ2-1, with unresolved D. The CDR3 is CASSLLDWTNERQFF. The CDR3 DNA is TGTGCCAGCAGTTTATTAGACTGGACGAACGAGCGGCAGTTCTTC.